Following are 8 T cell receptor beta chains from one sample sequenced in a study of cytomegalovirus exposure and HLA in healthy donors. PCR employed 60 Vbeta and 13 Jbeta primers. Only in-frame clones appear in the TCRdb table, and some are missing; sequencing was by immunoSEQ multiplex PCR. Here the sample spans about 200,000 clones, around 85% being singletons. Sequenced input: PBMCs. Receptors were obtained from a man in his fifties or sixties in good health and CMV-seronegative.

V and J are TRBV6-5 and TRBJ2-7, with TRBD1 as a possible D gene (6 bases). Germline CDR1 reads MNHEY; CDR2 reads SVGAGI. The V and J ends lost 5 bases and 2 bases respectively, with 13 bases between them. This CDR3 is built from 14 residues. CDR3 in DNA: TGTGCCAGCAGTGCGCCCAGGGGAGCCTACGAGCAGTACTTC. It specifies CASSAPRGAYEQYF.

The J gene is TRBJ2-7, the V gene TRBV28, with 9 bases identical to TRBD2. The CDR3 length is 16 residues. Germline-derived CDR1 and CDR2 are MDHEN and SYDVKM. With 4 bases clipped from V and 4 bases from J, the junction kept 11 bases outside the gene matches. DNA for the CDR3: TGTGCCAGCAGTTCCCAGGGAGCGGGAGGCATATACGAGCAGTACTTC. This gives the protein CASSSQGAGGIYEQYF.

This clone has more than one count but fewer than ten. The genes are TRBV11-1 and TRBJ2-5; possible D gene TRBD2, 5 bases. Germline V CDR1 and CDR2: SGHAT, FQDESV (reference sequence). The germline V and J ends were trimmed by 5 bases and 0 bases, with 16 bases remaining between them. The CDR3 sequence is 16 residues long. CDR3: CASSRRGAEYQETQYF. CDR3 in DNA: TGTGCCAGCAGCCGACGGGGAGCGGAGTACCAAGAGACCCAGTACTTC.

The chain links TRBV28 to TRBJ2-5, with 8 positions matching TRBD1. Losses at the gene ends were 5 bases for V and 3 bases for J; bases not matched to a gene: 8. Looked up from germline, CDR1 is MDHEN and CDR2 is SYDVKM. This CDR3 spans 15 amino acids. DNA of the CDR3: TGTGCCAGCAGTCCGACAGGGGCGAACAAAGAGACCCAGTACTTC. Translating gives CASSPTGANKETQYF.

The V gene is TRBV7-2, the J gene TRBJ1-3; 8 bases match TRBD1. The CDR3 contains 16 residues. From germline, CDR1 is SGHTA and CDR2 FQGNSA. The ends lost 6 bases at V and 8 bases at J; junction bases unmatched: 15. CDR3 in amino acids: CASRLNRGYSWDTIYF. DNA for the CDR3: TGTGCCAGCAGACTCAACAGGGGGTATAGTTGGGACACCATATATTTT.

The count of this clone is one. CDR3 in amino acids: CAWSVFTENNYGYTF. As DNA, the CDR3 is TGTGCCTGGAGCGTCTTCACGGAGAATAACTATGGCTACACCTTC. The chain recombines TRBV30 with TRBJ1-2; D unclear. Germline CDR1 reads GTSNPN; CDR2 reads SVGIG (reference sequence). Deletions cut 3 bases from V and 1 base from J, with 15 bases between. This CDR3 spans 15 amino acids.

The chain employs TRBV19 and TRBJ1-4; 8 nucleotides match TRBD1. This CDR3 is 15 amino acids long. The ends lost 3 bases at V and 2 bases at J; junction bases unmatched: 2. Per the germline V gene, CDR1 is LNHDA and CDR2 is SQIVND (reference sequence). The CDR3 bases are TGTGCCAGTAGTATTCCAGGGGGCACTAATGAAAAACTGTTTTTT. Translating gives CASSIPGGTNEKLFF.

The rearrangement links TRBV5-1 to TRBJ2-3, with 7 bases identical to TRBD2. Trimming at V came to 4 bases and at J to 14 bases, leaving 10 bases not matched to a gene. CDR3 length: 12 residues. Germline values: CDR1 SGHRS, CDR2 YFSETQ. CDR3 coding DNA: TGCGCCAGCAGCCAAGACAGCGGGACGGCGTATTTT. This codes for CASSQDSGTAYF.